One sample yielded the 14 T cell receptor beta chains listed below, sequenced in a study of blood T cell repertoires in COVID-19. Clones were sequenced by immunoSEQ multiplex PCR, and TCRdb holds only the in-frame ones, with some missing. The data contain 470,000 or so clones, 75% to 90% of them singletons. Source material: peripheral blood. The receptors derive from a young woman with acute or convalescent COVID-19.

The chain joins TRBV7-3 to TRBJ2-5; 12 bases line up with TRBD2. V lost 1 base, J lost 4 bases, and 4 bases stayed unmatched. Germline CDR1 SGHTA, CDR2 FQGTGA. The CDR3 spans 16 residues. The CDR3 sequence: CASSLMASGGVETQYF. The CDR3 bases are TGTGCCAGCAGCTTAATGGCTAGCGGGGGGGTAGAGACCCAGTACTTC.

This clone was found once. The J gene is TRBJ1-2, the V gene TRBV6-5; no reliable D call. The ends were cut back, 9 bases at V and 2 bases at J, with 10 bases in the middle. CDR3 length: 12 amino acids. The germline gives CDR1 MNHEY, CDR2 SVGAGI. The DNA for the CDR3 is TGTGCCAGTAGCCACAAGAACTATGGCTACACCTTC. Protein: CASSHKNYGYTF.

The chain combines TRBV11-2 with TRBJ2-5; D is possibly TRBD2 (7 bases). CDR3 length equals 17 residues. Germline V gene data show CDR1 as SGHAT and CDR2 as FQNNGV. V lost 4 bases, J lost 7 bases, and 25 bases lay in between. CDR3 amino acids: CASSSRVRGGQGGTQYF. In DNA, the CDR3 is TGTGCCAGCAGCTCTCGGGTCCGCGGGGGCCAGGGTGGGACCCAGTACTTC.

A remark on this clone: Other DNA sequences in this sample translate to the same CDR3. J is TRBJ2-1 and V is TRBV3-1 (or the pseudogene TRBV3-2); 7 bases agree with TRBD2. Germline V gene sequence: CDR1 LGHDT, CDR2 YNNKEL (reference sequence). The CDR3 is made up of 16 amino acids. V lost 0 bases and J lost 0; bases outside the gene matches: 2. The CDR3, as DNA: TGTGCCAGCAGCCAAGAAGGCGGGAGCTCCTACAATGAGCAGTTCTTC. Protein sequence: CASSQEGGSSYNEQFF.

The gene calls are TRBV5-5 and TRBJ1-6; maybe TRBD1 (5 bases). V lost 0 bases, J lost 0 bases, and 10 bases lay in between. Germline values: CDR1 SGHKS, CDR2 YYEKEE (reference sequence). The CDR3 extends over 17 amino acids. This CDR3 reads CASSLDTGGSYNSPLHF. The CDR3 DNA is TGTGCCAGCAGCTTGGACACGGGGGGCTCCTATAATTCACCCCTCCACTTT.

The gene calls are TRBV19 and TRBJ2-3, with 8 bases matching TRBD2. The CDR3 has 16 amino acids. Germline trimming cut 6 bases from V and 0 bases from J; bases unmatched to any gene: 8. The germline gives CDR1 LNHDA, CDR2 SQIVND (reference sequence). As DNA, the CDR3 is TGTGCCAGTAGCCCCGGGAGGGTGCGGAGCACAGATACGCAGTATTTT. It encodes CASSPGRVRSTDTQYF.

The chain couples TRBV25-1 to TRBJ1-4; D unresolved. The CDR3 extends over 10 amino acids. The ends were cut back, 7 bases at V and 8 bases at J, with 5 bases in the middle. Germline values: CDR1 MGHDK, CDR2 SYGVNS. The CDR3 DNA sequence: TGTGCCAGCATGAGGGAAAAACTGTTTTTT. Protein: CASMREKLFF.

The chain is built from TRBV29-1 and TRBJ2-3; the match to TRBD2 covers 16 bases. The CDR3 has 16 amino acids. V lost 7 bases to trimming and J lost 2 bases; unmatched junction nucleotides: 6. Germline V CDR1 and CDR2: SQVTM, ANQGSEA. The CDR3 spells CSAGTSGGASTDTQYF. In DNA form, the CDR3 reads TGCAGCGCAGGGACTAGCGGGGGGGCCTCCACAGATACGCAGTATTTT.

The table lists this clone with a count of one. This chain links TRBV28 with TRBJ2-7; D remains ambiguous. V was pared by 2 bases and J by 5 bases, with 13 bases between. CDR1 MDHEN and CDR2 SYDVKM come from the germline V gene. The CDR3 runs to 14 residues. The CDR3, as DNA: TGTGCCAGCAGTTTAAAAGCTAAGCTAGACGAGCAGTACTTC. This codes for CASSLKAKLDEQYF.

The chain employs TRBV15 and TRBJ2-7, with a weak D call TRBD1 (6 bases). V was cut by 8 bases and J by 0 bases, with 14 bases left in between. Per germline, CDR1 LNHNV and CDR2 YYDKDF (reference sequence). CDR3 length equals 14 residues. The CDR3 DNA is TGTGCCACCTCCGGGGACACCTACTCCTACGAGCAGTACTTC. Translation: CATSGDTYSYEQYF.

The chain joins TRBV28 to TRBJ1-2; 8 bases map to TRBD1. V dropped 5 bases and J dropped 2; count of bases not matched to a gene: 4. The CDR3 covers 14 residues. Germline V CDR1 and CDR2: MDHEN, SYDVKM. The CDR3 DNA reads TGTGCCAGCAGTCTAGGACAGGGCAACTATGGCTACACCTTC. Its translation is CASSLGQGNYGYTF.

The CDR3 coding sequence is TGTGCCAGCAGTCTACCCTTGGGAGGGGGCACTGAAGCTTTCTTT. It is translated as CASSLPLGGGTEAFF. The genes are TRBV6-6 and TRBJ1-1; a weak D match, TRBD1 (6 bases). Germline lookup yields CDR1 MNHNY and CDR2 SVGAGI (reference sequence). V was cut by 5 bases and J by 4 bases, with 17 bases left in between. The CDR3 is made up of 15 amino acids.

The chain uses TRBV12-5 and TRBJ1-2, with TRBD1 matching over 8 bases. From germline, CDR1 is LGHNT and CDR2 FRNRAP. Trimming took 6 bases from V and 7 from J; bases not matched to a gene: 10. The CDR3 sequence is 14 residues long. The CDR3 spells CASGLDREDIGYTF. CDR3 DNA sequence: TGTGCTAGTGGCCTGGACAGGGAAGATATTGGCTACACCTTC.

This chain joins TRBV10-2 and TRBJ2-7; D is perhaps TRBD1 (6 bases). CDR1 is WSHSY and CDR2 is SAAADI in the germline V gene. The CDR3 has 15 amino acids. Trimming pared 5 bases from V and 6 bases from J, leaving 20 bases between. The CDR3 reads CASSKVGRKGGEQYF. DNA for the CDR3: TGCGCCAGCAGTAAGGTGGGCCGGAAAGGGGGCGAGCAGTACTTC.